The clone carrying this TCR beta chain has a single count. Original data processing: Scientists estimated how many nucleated cells there were by amplifying reference gene primers. This table comes from immunoSEQ multiplex PCR, and its TCRdb copy is limited to in-frame clones, with some not included. The V and J calls and clone size were taken over from that table, and D and trimming were inferred from the DNA. Seen here are approximately 100,000 clones, approximately 91% observed once, and the top ten hold roughly 5%. This sample stems from a study of blood T cell repertoires in COVID-19. This CDR3 has 15 amino acids. The germline V and J ends were trimmed by 2 bases and 7 bases, with 19 bases remaining between them. Germline V lookup: CDR1 SGHRS, CDR2 YFSETQ.

The origin of this receptor is a human donor in a cohort sampled during active COVID-19. The genes are TRBV5-1 and TRBJ2-7; possible D gene TRBD2, 5 bases. Material for sequencing was peripheral blood. CDR3 amino acids: CASSLSQVGSGEQYF. The CDR3 DNA reads TGCGCCAGCAGCTTATCCCAGGTGGGATCGGGGGAGCAGTACTTC. Supplemented by reference TRBV5-1 and TRBJ2-7, the full variable domain reads KAGVTQTPRYLIKTRGQQVTLSCSPISGHRSVSWYQQTPGQGLQFLFEYFSETQRNKGNFPGRFSGRQFSNSRSEMNVSTLELGDSALYLCASSLSQVGSGEQYFGPGTRLTVT.